This T cell receptor (beta chain) was recorded in a study of cytotoxic CD8 clonotypes in ibrutinib-treated CLL (dated by TCRdb to the early 2020s). Regarding the study in general: In this cohort, 15 patients were treatment-naive and ten to eleven were relapsed/refractory, while fewer than 18 had unmutated IGHV. On average, each sample had roughly 260,000 productive templates and 94,082 productive rearrangements. Patients were still on ibrutinib when every remission and progressive disease sample was collected. Responses were partial in about 25 patients and complete in 2; after median approximately 67 months follow-up, 14 stayed in remission and some twelve progressed. Cryopreserved peripheral blood mononuclear cells were collected before treatment, at response, and at either disease progression or sustained remission. Response samples were obtained after a median of 12 months of treatment, with a range of about 6 to 36 months. Longitudinal samples were available for 26 of the 86 trial participants. The paper as a whole reports these results and caveats: At baseline, clonality was higher than in age-matched healthy donors and showed a strong correlation with circulating CD8+ T-cell counts. Public clonotypes were rare and either shrank or stayed stable during treatment, and the rise in clonality at ibrutinib response reflected expansion of private clonotypes. Lymph node repertoires were not examined, and the timing of sampling was not matched between patients in sustained remission and those whose disease progressed. Clonality rose at ibrutinib response, remained stable during sustained remission, and dropped back toward baseline at progression.

A MiSeq instrument was used for deep resolution sequencing, which targeted depths ranging from 1 in 1 million up to 1 in 200,000 T cells, with coverage averaging 10x for each clonotype. The immunoSEQ hsTCRB Kit was used to generate the TCR beta libraries. As for the original processing: ImmunoSEQ Data Assistant and ImmunoSEQ Analyzer were used for data analysis, and V, D and J genes were assigned according to IMGT definitions. Clonality was computed as one minus normalized Shannon entropy of productive rearrangement frequencies, ranging from 0 to 1. Only overrepresented clonotypes making up at least 0.05% of each patient's repertoire were included in the public clonotype analysis. Repertoires from roughly 13 age-matched healthy donors in immuneACCESS were used as clonality controls. The source is immuneACCESS, and TCRdb retained only in-frame sequences with V and J called. Part of the clones is not carried over; for the studies checked, unresolved V genes explain less than half of this, and the remainder is unexplained. V, J and clone size are taken as reported in that table, and D and trimming were inferred from the DNA itself. The sample table holds 250,000 to 350,000 clones, of which 60% to 80% were seen once. The top ten constitute 5.6% of the sample.

The meaning of the sample's time point label: progressive disease on ibrutinib. For TCR beta library preparation, about 2 micrograms of genomic DNA were isolated from cryopreserved PBMCs. Longitudinal blood samples from CLL patients receiving ibrutinib monotherapy were subjected to high-throughput TCR beta sequencing. The patients took part in an open-label, single-center phase 2 trial of ibrutinib monotherapy. As regards this clone: Its antigen target is currently unknown. There are no base qualities to consult, and no much larger clone falls within one base.

The starting material was PBMCs, obtained at disease progression, from a patient treated with ibrutinib. The receptor was isolated from a human donor with chronic lymphocytic leukemia.

The encoded CDR3 is CASRGGLAGVGAFNEQYF. The base sequence is TGTGCCAGCAGAGGGGGACTAGCGGGAGTCGGGGCCTTTAACGAGCAGTACTTC. Rearrangement joined TRBV2 to TRBJ2-7, with 14 junctional bases fitting TRBD2. CDR1 and CDR2, per the germline V gene, are SNHLY and FYNNEI. Trimming leaves V shorter by 6 bases and J shorter by 5 bases, with the junction holding 15 bases beyond the gene matches. The CDR3 sequence holds 18 residues, the cysteine and phenylalanine included. Here the CDR3 DNA is all that survives: 54 bases in frame from base 1.